This TCR beta chain is from a study of blood T cell repertoires in COVID-19. Generated by immunoSEQ multiplex PCR, the TCRdb table keeps only in-frame clones and is missing some. The profile shows around 160,000 clones, roughly 81% of them singletons. This clone turned up a few times. V lost 1 base, J lost 3 bases, and 9 bases lay in between. The germline V gene encodes CDR1 MGHDK and CDR2 SYGVNS. The CDR3 covers 14 residues. The rearrangement joins TRBV25-1 to TRBJ1-2; D is perhaps TRBD1 (5 bases). This receptor was taken from a human donor with acute or convalescent COVID-19. The donor label of this sample is uncertain. The material sequenced was peripheral blood. This chain's CDR3 is CASSEWGGDYGYTF. CDR3 DNA: TGTGCCAGCAGTGAATGGGGGGGTGACTATGGCTACACCTTC.